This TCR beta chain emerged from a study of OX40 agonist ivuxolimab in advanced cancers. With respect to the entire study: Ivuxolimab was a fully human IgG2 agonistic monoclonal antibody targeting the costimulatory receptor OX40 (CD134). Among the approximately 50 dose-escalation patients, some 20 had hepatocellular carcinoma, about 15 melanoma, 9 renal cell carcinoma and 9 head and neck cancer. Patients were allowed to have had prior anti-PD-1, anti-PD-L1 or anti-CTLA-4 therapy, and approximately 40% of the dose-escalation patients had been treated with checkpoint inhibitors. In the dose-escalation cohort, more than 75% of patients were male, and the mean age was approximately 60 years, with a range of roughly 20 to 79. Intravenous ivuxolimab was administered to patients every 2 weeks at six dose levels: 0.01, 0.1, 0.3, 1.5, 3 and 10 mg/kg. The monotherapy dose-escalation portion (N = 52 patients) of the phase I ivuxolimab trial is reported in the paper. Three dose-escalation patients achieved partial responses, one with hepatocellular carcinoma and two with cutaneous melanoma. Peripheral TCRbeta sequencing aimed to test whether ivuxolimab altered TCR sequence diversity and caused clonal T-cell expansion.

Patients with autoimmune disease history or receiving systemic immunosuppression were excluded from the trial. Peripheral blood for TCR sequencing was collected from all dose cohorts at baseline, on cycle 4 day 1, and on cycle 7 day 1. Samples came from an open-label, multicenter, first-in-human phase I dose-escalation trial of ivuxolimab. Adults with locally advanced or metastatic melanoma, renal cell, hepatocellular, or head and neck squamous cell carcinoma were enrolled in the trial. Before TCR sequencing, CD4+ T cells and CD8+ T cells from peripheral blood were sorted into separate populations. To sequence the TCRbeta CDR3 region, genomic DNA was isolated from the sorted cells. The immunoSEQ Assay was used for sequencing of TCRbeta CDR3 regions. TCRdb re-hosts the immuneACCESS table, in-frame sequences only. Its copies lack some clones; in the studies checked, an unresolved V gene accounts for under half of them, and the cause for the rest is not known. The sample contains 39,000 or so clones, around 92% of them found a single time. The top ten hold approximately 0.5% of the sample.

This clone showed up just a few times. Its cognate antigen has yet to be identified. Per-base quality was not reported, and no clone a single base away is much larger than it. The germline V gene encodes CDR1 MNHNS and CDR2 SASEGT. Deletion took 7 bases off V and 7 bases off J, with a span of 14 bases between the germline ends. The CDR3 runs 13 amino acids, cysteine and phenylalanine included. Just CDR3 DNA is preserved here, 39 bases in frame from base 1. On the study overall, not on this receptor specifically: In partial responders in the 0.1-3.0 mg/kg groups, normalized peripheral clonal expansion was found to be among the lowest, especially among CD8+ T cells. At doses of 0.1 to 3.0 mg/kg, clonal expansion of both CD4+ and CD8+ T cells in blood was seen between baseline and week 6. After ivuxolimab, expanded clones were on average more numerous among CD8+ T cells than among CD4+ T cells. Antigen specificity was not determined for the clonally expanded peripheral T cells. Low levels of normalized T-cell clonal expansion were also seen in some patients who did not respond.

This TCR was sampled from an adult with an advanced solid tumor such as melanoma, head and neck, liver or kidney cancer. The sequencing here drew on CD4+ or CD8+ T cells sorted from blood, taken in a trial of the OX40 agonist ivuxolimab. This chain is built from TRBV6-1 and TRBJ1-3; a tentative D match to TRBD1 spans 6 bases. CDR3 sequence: CASNINRANTIYF. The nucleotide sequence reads TGTGCCAGCAACATTAACAGGGCCAACACCATATATTTT.